The 26 T cell receptor beta chains listed next were all sequenced from one sample in a study of cytomegalovirus exposure and HLA in healthy donors. The PCR had 60 Vbeta and 13 Jbeta primers. Repertoires were generated with immunoSEQ multiplex PCR, while TCRdb's copy carries only in-frame clones and drops some. The data hold some 62,000 clones, with 80% to 90% observed a single time. Material for sequencing was PBMCs. These receptors were collected from a man in his late teens or twenties in good health and CMV-seronegative.

V and J are TRBV11-2 and TRBJ2-7, with 8 bases lining up with TRBD1. The CDR3 length is 15 residues. The junction had 4 bases not matched to a gene; V was cut back by 0 bases and J by 3 bases. Germline CDR1 reads SGHAT; CDR2 reads FQNNGV. For the CDR3, the DNA is TGTGCCAGCAGCTTAGAGACAGGGGTCCACTACGAGCAGTACTTC. This sequence encodes CASSLETGVHYEQYF.

This chain uses TRBV6-1 with TRBJ1-2; tentatively, D is TRBD1 (6 bases). With 4 bases removed from V and 8 bases from J, the gap between germline ends came to 20 bases. From germline, CDR1 is MNHNS and CDR2 SASEGT. CDR3 size: 15 residues. The CDR3: CASSALQKGDGGYTF. DNA of the CDR3: TGTGCCAGCAGTGCGCTCCAAAAGGGGGACGGGGGCTACACCTTC.

This rearrangement joins TRBV6-4 to TRBJ2-1; TRBD2 agrees at 10 bases. Germline loops: CDR1 MRHNA, CDR2 SNTAGT. The CDR3 extends over 16 amino acids. The V and J ends lost 6 bases and 5 bases, in that order; junction bases with no gene match: 10. The CDR3 loop is CASRNIAGGNHNEQFF. CDR3 nucleotides: TGTGCCAGCAGAAATATAGCGGGGGGAAACCACAATGAGCAGTTCTTC.

The rearrangement links TRBV4-2 to TRBJ2-4, with a tentative D call TRBD2 (5 bases). CDR3 length equals 18 residues. V was trimmed by 0 bases and J by 0 bases, leaving 15 bases between them. Germline V lookup: CDR1 LGHNA, CDR2 YNFKEQ. The CDR3 protein is CASSQDGLTVLAKNIQYF. The CDR3 DNA reads TGTGCCAGCAGCCAAGATGGACTGACCGTTTTAGCCAAAAACATTCAGTACTTC.

The CDR3 loop is CASSLEGTGYEQYF. CDR3 nucleotides: TGTGCCAGCAGCTTAGAAGGAACAGGGTACGAGCAGTACTTC. The chain links TRBV11-3 to TRBJ2-7; D might be TRBD1 (6 bases). Trimming shortened V by 0 bases and J by 4 bases, and 10 bases separated the two germline ends. CDR1 is SGHNT, CDR2 YENEEA, per germline. The CDR3 has 14 residues.

This sequence joins TRBV6-5 and TRBJ1-1; D is ambiguous. With 0 bases removed from V and 0 bases from J, the gap between germline ends came to 8 bases. Germline V lookup: CDR1 MNHEY, CDR2 SVGAGI. The CDR3 covers 15 residues. The CDR3 spells CASSYSPELNTEAFF. For the CDR3, the DNA is TGTGCCAGCAGTTACTCGCCAGAACTGAACACTGAAGCTTTCTTT.

The rearrangement joins TRBV11-2 to TRBJ2-1; D possibly corresponds to TRBD2 (5 bases). The germline V gene has CDR1 SGHAT and CDR2 FQNNGV. Trimming left V 7 bases short and J 5 bases short, with 15 bases between. The CDR3 has 14 residues. The CDR3 loop reads CASTEATQNNEQFF. The CDR3 bases are TGTGCCAGCACGGAGGCGACCCAAAACAATGAGCAGTTCTTC.

The chain links TRBV25-1 to TRBJ2-5, with 8 bases that match TRBD1. Unmatched junction bases numbered 6, after V lost 7 bases and J lost 5 bases. CDR3 length equals 13 residues. Germline lookup yields CDR1 MGHDK and CDR2 SYGVNS. Written as DNA, the CDR3 is TGTGCCAGCAACAGGTGGGACAGGGAGACCCAGTACTTC. This gives the protein CASNRWDRETQYF. Together with reference TRBV25-1 and TRBJ2-5, the CDR3 gives the full variable domain: EADIYQTPRYLVIGTGKKITLECSQTMGHDKMYWYQQDPGMELHLIHYSYGVNSTEKGDLSSESTVSRIRTEHFPLTLESARPSHTSQYLCASNRWDRETQYFGPGTRLLVL.

In this sample, this clone turned up once. The chain carries TRBV6-4 and TRBJ2-1; the match to TRBD2 covers 14 bases. The CDR3 extends over 15 amino acids. The ends lost 4 bases at V and 8 bases at J; junction bases unmatched: 4. Germline V gene sequence: CDR1 MRHNA, CDR2 SNTAGT. The chain's CDR3 is CASSGLAGGQDEQFF. In nucleotides, the CDR3 is TGTGCCAGCAGTGGACTAGCGGGGGGGCAAGATGAGCAGTTCTTC.

The sample holds a few counts of this clone. The J gene is TRBJ2-5, the V gene TRBV6-1; D uncertain. Trimming pared 3 bases from V and 3 bases from J, leaving 11 bases between. Germline assignment: CDR1 MNHNS and CDR2 SASEGT. The CDR3 is made up of 14 amino acids. The CDR3 coding sequence is TGTGCCAGCAGTGATTACTGGTATGAAGAGACCCAGTACTTC. This codes for CASSDYWYEETQYF.

This clone has just one count. The rearrangement uses TRBV4-1 and TRBJ1-2; no reliable D call. V lost 3 bases to trimming and J lost 8 bases, with 19 bases between them. Germline values: CDR1 MGHRA, CDR2 YSYEKL. This CDR3 contains 15 residues. Written as DNA, the CDR3 is TGCGCCAGCAGCCATCCCCAGGTAGTATTGGGCGGCTACACCTTC. Its translation: CASSHPQVVLGGYTF.

V gene TRBV30 combines with J gene TRBJ2-1; D is possibly TRBD1 (6 bases). V dropped 1 base and J dropped 0 bases, with 13 bases sitting between them. The CDR3 is 16 amino acids. The germline gives CDR1 GTSNPN, CDR2 SVGIG (reference sequence). For the CDR3, the DNA is TGTGCCTGGAGTGCCAGGGGCCTTAGCTCCTACAATGAGCAGTTCTTC. This encodes CAWSARGLSSYNEQFF.

This chain connects TRBV7-9 to TRBJ1-6, with a tentative D call TRBD1 (5 bases). Trimming left V 1 base short and J 4 bases short, with 8 bases between. The CDR3 extends over 15 amino acids. Germline V lookup: CDR1 SEHNR, CDR2 FQNEAQ (reference sequence). In DNA, the CDR3 is TGTGCCAGCAGCTTAGGGCCAGGGTATAATTCACCCCTCCACTTT. This encodes CASSLGPGYNSPLHF.

The chain is built from TRBV6-1 and TRBJ1-1; perhaps TRBD1 as D (6 bases). The CDR3 runs to 16 residues. The V end lost 1 base, the J end lost 0 bases, and 12 bases lay between the germline ends. Germline-derived CDR1 and CDR2 are MNHNS and SASEGT. The CDR3, as DNA: TGTGCCAGCAGTGAAGTCGGGGCAGGGGTGAACACTGAAGCTTTCTTT. The encoded protein is CASSEVGAGVNTEAFF.

This clone has only a few counts. The chain couples TRBV6-4 to TRBJ2-2, with 14 bases matching TRBD2. The CDR3 totals 18 residues. V was pared by 4 bases and J by 2 bases, with 6 bases of the junction left unmatched. CDR1 and CDR2 from the germline V gene are MRHNA and SNTAGT. CDR3 in DNA: TGTGCCAGCAGTGCGATGACTAGCGGGGGGGCCAACACCGGGGAGCTGTTTTTT. Its protein product is CASSAMTSGGANTGELFF.

This clone was seen once. The V and J genes are TRBV18 and TRBJ2-7, with 10 bases matching TRBD1. The germline gives CDR1 KGHSH, CDR2 LQKENI. CDR3 length: 16 amino acids. The V gene end was trimmed by 5 bases and the J gene end by 3 bases; junction bases not matched to a gene: 10. CDR3 nucleotides: TGTGCCAGCTCAGAGGGACAGGGGCAAACACACTACGAGCAGTACTTC. Translation gives CASSEGQGQTHYEQYF. The full variable domain, completed using reference TRBV18 and TRBJ2-7, is NAGVMQNPRHLVRRRGQEARLRCSPMKGHSHVYWYRQLPEEGLKFMVYLQKENIIDESGMPKERFSAEFPKEGPSILRIQQVVRGDSAAYFCASSEGQGQTHYEQYFGPGTRLTVT.

The V and J genes are TRBV7-2 and TRBJ1-4; 10 bases fit TRBD1. V lost 5 bases to trimming and J lost 8 bases; unmatched junction nucleotides: 5. Germline CDR1 SGHTA, CDR2 FQGNSA. This CDR3 has 14 amino acids. CDR3 sequence reads: CASSPTGGAEKLFF. The CDR3 region has the DNA TGTGCCAGCAGCCCGACAGGGGGCGCGGAAAAACTGTTTTTT.

This clone was found a few times. The chain carries TRBV6-5 and TRBJ2-7; D remains ambiguous. The V gene lost 0 bases and the J gene lost 2 bases, with 8 bases spanning the gap. Germline assignment: CDR1 MNHEY and CDR2 SVGAGI. This CDR3 is 14 amino acids long. DNA of the CDR3: TGTGCCAGCAGTTACTCTATGCAGACCTACGAGCAGTACTTC. Translated: CASSYSMQTYEQYF.

This rearrangement joins TRBV18 to TRBJ1-5, with 9 bases identical to TRBD1. V lost 6 bases, J lost 10 bases, and 7 bases stayed unmatched. Germline V lookup: CDR1 KGHSH, CDR2 LQKENI. The CDR3 covers 13 residues. This CDR3 is CASSRDRAEPQHF. The CDR3 DNA reads as TGTGCCAGCTCTCGGGACAGGGCAGAACCCCAGCATTTT.

The rearrangement uses TRBV13 and TRBJ2-7; 9 nucleotides align to TRBD1. Germline lookup yields CDR1 PRHDT and CDR2 FYEKMQ (reference sequence). The CDR3 sequence is 14 residues long. With 4 bases clipped from V and 4 bases from J, the junction kept 5 bases outside the gene matches. CDR3: CASSSWTGEYEQYF. CDR3 DNA sequence: TGTGCCAGCAGCTCCTGGACAGGGGAATACGAGCAGTACTTC.

The chain has TRBV19 and TRBJ2-7; 9 positions match TRBD1. CDR1 is LNHDA and CDR2 is SQIVND in the germline V gene (reference sequence). After removal of 5 bases from V and 0 bases from J, the junction contained 5 bases not matched to a gene. The CDR3 runs to 15 residues. CDR3 residues: CASSVGQGYSYEQYF. In nucleotides, the CDR3 is TGTGCCAGTAGTGTCGGACAGGGGTACTCCTACGAGCAGTACTTC.

The gene calls are TRBV7-6 and TRBJ2-3; possibly TRBD2 for D (7 bases). The CDR3 extends over 15 amino acids. Trimming took 0 bases from V and 3 from J, leaving 10 bases between them. Looked up from germline, CDR1 is SGHVS and CDR2 is FNYEAQ. The CDR3: CASSLAGGPTDTQYF. The CDR3 coding sequence is TGTGCCAGCAGCTTAGCGGGGGGGCCAACAGATACGCAGTATTTT.

The chain uses TRBV2 and TRBJ2-3; 8 nucleotides agree with TRBD1. CDR1 SNHLY and CDR2 FYNNEI come from the germline V gene. The trim removed 6 bases at V and 4 bases at J, leaving 9 bases unmatched. This CDR3 is 15 amino acids long. The CDR3 sequence: CASSPGQDISDTQYF. The CDR3, as DNA: TGTGCCAGCAGCCCGGGACAGGACATATCAGATACGCAGTATTTT.

This sequence joins TRBV7-2 and TRBJ1-2, with 8 positions matching TRBD1. The CDR3 has 14 amino acids. V was pared by 4 bases and J by 5 bases, with 6 bases of the junction left unmatched. Germline V gene sequence: CDR1 SGHTA, CDR2 FQGNSA. CDR3 sequence reads: CASSSQGQVYGYTF. CDR3 nucleotide sequence: TGTGCCAGCAGCTCCCAGGGACAGGTTTATGGCTACACCTTC.

There are a few counts of this clone. In this CDR3 the conserved last residue, phenylalanine or tryptophan, is missing, so a read error is likely. The rearrangement joins TRBV5-1 to TRBJ2-7, with D possibly being TRBD1 (8 bases). The CDR3 contains 15 residues. The germline V and J ends were trimmed by 5 bases and 7 bases, with 22 bases remaining between them. CDR1 is SGHRS, CDR2 YFSETQ, per germline. CDR3: CASSYHRGGGGEQYS. CDR3 in DNA: TGCGCCAGCAGTTACCACAGGGGGGGCGGGGGAGAGCAGTACTCC.

CDR3 nucleotide sequence: TGTGCCAGCAGCCCCGGGAGGATGAACACTGAAGCTTTCTTT. As protein: CASSPGRMNTEAFF. The gene calls are TRBV11-3 and TRBJ1-1; D is undetermined. The CDR3 is 14 amino acids. Trimming pared 5 bases from V and 0 bases from J, leaving 10 bases between. Per germline, CDR1 SGHNT and CDR2 YENEEA.